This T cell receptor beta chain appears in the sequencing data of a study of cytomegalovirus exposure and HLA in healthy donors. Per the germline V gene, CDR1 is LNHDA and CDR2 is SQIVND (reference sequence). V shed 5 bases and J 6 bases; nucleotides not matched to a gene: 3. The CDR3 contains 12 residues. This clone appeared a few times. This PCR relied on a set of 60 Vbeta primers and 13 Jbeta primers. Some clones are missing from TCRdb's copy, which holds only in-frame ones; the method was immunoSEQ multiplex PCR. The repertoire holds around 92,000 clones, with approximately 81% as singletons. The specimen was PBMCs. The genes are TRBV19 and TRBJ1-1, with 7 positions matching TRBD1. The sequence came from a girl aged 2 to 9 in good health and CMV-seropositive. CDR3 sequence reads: CASSSRGAEAFF. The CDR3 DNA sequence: TGTGCCAGTAGTTCCAGGGGGGCTGAAGCTTTCTTT.